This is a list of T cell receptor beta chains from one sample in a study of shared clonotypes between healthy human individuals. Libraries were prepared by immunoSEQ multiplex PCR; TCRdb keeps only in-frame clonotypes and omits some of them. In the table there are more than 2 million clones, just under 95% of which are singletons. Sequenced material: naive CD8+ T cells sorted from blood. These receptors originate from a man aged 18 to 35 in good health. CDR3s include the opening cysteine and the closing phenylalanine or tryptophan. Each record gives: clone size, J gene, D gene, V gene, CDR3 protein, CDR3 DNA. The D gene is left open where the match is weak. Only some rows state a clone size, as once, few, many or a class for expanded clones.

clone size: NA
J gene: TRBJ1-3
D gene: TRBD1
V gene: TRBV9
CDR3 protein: CASSAQGASGNTIYF
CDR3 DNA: TGTGCCAGCAGCGCACAGGGGGCTAGTGGAAACACCATATATTTT

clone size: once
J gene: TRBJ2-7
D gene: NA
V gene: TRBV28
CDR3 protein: CASSLYRSGAYEQYF
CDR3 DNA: TGTGCCAGCAGTTTGTACAGGTCGGGGGCCTACGAGCAGTACTTC

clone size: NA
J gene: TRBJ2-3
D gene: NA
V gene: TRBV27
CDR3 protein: CASSSTRYRTDTQYF
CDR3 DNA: TGTGCCAGCAGTTCGACCAGGTACCGAACAGATACGCAGTATTTT

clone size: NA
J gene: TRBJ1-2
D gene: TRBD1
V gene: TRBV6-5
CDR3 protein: CASSPSGTGYYGYTF
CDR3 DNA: TGTGCCAGCAGCCCCTCCGGGACAGGGTACTATGGCTACACCTTC

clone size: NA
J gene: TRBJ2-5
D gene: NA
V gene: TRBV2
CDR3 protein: CASSDRLEGSIRETQYF
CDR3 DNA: TGTGCCAGCAGTGACCGGCTAGAGGGGTCGATTCGGGAGACCCAGTACTTC

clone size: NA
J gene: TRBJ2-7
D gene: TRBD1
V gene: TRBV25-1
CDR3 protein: CASSGDRGTYEQYF
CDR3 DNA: TGTGCCAGCAGTGGGGACAGGGGAACCTACGAGCAGTACTTC

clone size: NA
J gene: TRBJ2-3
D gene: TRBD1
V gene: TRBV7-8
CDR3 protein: CASSLVGTGSTDTQYF
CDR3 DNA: TGTGCCAGCAGCTTAGTTGGGACAGGGAGCACAGATACGCAGTATTTT

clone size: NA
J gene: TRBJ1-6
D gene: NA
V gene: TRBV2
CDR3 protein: CASTYQIGTLHF
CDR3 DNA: TGTGCCAGCACTTATCAGATAGGGACCCTCCACTTT

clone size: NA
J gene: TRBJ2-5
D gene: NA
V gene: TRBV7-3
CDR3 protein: CASISRRPQETQYF
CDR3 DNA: TGTGCCAGCATATCACGGAGACCCCAAGAGACCCAGTACTTC

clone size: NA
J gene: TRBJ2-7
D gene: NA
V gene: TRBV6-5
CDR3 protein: CASSYTGPASYEQYF
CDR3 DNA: TGTGCCAGCAGTTACACGGGACCGGCAAGCTACGAGCAGTACTTC

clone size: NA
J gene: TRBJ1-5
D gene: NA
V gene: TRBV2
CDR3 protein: CASSLTESNQPQHF
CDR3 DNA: TGTGCCAGCAGCCTGACGGAGAGCAATCAGCCCCAGCATTTT

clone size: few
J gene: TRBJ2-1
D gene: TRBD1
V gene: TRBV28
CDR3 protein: CASSSYRGSSYNEQFF
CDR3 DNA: TGTGCCAGCAGCTCCTACAGGGGGAGCTCCTACAATGAGCAGTTCTTC

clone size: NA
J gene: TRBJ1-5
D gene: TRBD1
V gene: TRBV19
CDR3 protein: CASSPPTGVVGNQPQHF
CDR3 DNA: TGTGCCAGTAGTCCTCCGACAGGGGTCGTCGGCAATCAGCCCCAGCATTTT

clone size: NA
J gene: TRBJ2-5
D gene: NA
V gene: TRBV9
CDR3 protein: CASSVGRSLQETQYF
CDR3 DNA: TGTGCCAGCAGCGTAGGCAGAAGCCTACAAGAGACCCAGTACTTC

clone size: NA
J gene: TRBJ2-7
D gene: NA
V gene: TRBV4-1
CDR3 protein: CASSQVAQSSYEQYF
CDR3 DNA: TGCGCCAGCAGCCAAGTGGCTCAGAGCTCCTACGAGCAGTACTTC

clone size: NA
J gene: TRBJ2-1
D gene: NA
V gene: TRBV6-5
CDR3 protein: CASAYGGPAYNEQFF
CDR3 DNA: TGTGCCAGCGCGTACGGGGGGCCCGCCTACAATGAGCAGTTCTTC

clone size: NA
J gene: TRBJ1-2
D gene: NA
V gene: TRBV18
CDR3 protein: CASHPPGQSSYGYTF
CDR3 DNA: TGTGCCAGCCATCCTCCCGGACAGTCCTCTTATGGCTACACCTTC

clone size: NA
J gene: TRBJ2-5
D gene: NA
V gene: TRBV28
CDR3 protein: CASSFPHKGETQYF
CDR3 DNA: TGTGCCAGCAGTTTCCCCCACAAAGGAGAGACCCAGTACTTC

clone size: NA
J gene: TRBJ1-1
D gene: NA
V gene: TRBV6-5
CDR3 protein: CASSSGVNTEAFF
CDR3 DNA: TGTGCCAGCAGTTCGGGGGTGAACACTGAAGCTTTCTTT

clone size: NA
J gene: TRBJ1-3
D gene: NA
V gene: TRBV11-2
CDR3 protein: CASSLFKGASSGNTIYF
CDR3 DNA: TGTGCCAGCAGCTTATTTAAAGGGGCGAGTTCTGGAAACACCATATATTTT

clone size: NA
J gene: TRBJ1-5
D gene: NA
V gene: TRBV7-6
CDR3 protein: CASSLGGLNQPQHF
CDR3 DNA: TGTGCCAGCAGTCTAGGAGGGCTCAATCAGCCCCAGCATTTT

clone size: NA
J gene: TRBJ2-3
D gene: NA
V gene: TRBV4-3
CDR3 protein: CASSQDLGNTQYF
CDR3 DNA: TGCGCCAGCAGCCAAGATTTAGGGAATACGCAGTATTTT

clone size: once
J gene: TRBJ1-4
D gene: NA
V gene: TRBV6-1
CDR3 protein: CASSEWQFNEKLFF
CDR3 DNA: TGTGCCAGCAGTGAATGGCAGTTTAATGAAAAACTGTTTTTT

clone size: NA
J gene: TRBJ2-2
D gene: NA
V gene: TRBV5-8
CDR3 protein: CASSPDSLTNTGELFF
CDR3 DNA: TGTGCCAGCAGCCCCGACAGTTTAACGAACACCGGGGAGCTGTTTTTT

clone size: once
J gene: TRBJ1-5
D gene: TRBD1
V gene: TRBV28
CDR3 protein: CASRSGTDSNQPQHF
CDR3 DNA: TGTGCCAGCAGGTCCGGGACAGATAGCAATCAGCCCCAGCATTTT

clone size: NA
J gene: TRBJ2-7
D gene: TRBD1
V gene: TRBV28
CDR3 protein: CASSAGTGVPEQYF
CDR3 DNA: TGTGCCAGCAGTGCTGGGACAGGCGTCCCCGAGCAGTACTTC

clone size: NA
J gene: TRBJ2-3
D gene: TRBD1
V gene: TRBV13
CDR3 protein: CASSLDITGGNVMQYF
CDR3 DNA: TGTGCCAGCAGCCTTGATATTACAGGGGGCAATGTAATGCAGTATTTT

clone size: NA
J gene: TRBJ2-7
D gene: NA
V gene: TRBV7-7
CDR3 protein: CASSSSPGYEQYF
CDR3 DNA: TGTGCTAGCAGCTCGTCCCCTGGTTACGAGCAGTACTTC

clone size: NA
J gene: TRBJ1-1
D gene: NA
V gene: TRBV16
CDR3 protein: CASQIIENTEAFF
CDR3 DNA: TGTGCCAGCCAGATAATCGAGAACACTGAAGCTTTCTTT

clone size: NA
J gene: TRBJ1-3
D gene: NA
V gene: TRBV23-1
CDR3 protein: CASSPRPSGNTIYF
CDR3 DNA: TGCGCCAGCAGTCCCCGGCCCTCTGGAAACACCATATATTTT

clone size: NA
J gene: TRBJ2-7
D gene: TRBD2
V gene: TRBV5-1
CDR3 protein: CASRLEGTSANEQYF
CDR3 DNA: TGCGCCAGCAGACTTGAGGGGACTAGTGCTAACGAGCAGTACTTC

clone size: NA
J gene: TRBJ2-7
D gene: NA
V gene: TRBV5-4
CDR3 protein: CASSVGLLSYEQYF
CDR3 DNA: TGTGCCAGCAGTGTAGGACTTCTGTCCTACGAGCAGTACTTC

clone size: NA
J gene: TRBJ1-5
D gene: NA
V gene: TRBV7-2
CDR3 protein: CASSPDSPNQPQHF
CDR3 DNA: TGTGCCAGCAGCCCGGACAGCCCTAATCAGCCCCAGCATTTT

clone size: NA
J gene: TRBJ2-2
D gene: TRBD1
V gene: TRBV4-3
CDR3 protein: CASSPWTGGDAGELFF
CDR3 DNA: TGCGCCAGCAGCCCGTGGACAGGGGGGGATGCCGGGGAGCTGTTTTTT

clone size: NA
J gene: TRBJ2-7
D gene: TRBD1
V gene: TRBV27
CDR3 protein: CASSYNRGREQYF
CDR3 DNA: TGTGCCAGCAGTTACAACAGGGGGCGAGAGCAGTACTTC

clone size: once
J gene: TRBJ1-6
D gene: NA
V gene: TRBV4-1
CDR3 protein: CASSQFQGVALHF
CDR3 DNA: TGCGCCAGCAGCCAGTTTCAAGGTGTGGCCCTCCACTTT

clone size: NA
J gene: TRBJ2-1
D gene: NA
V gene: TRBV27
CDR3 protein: CASSPLGAIAYNEQFF
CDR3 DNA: TGTGCCAGCAGTCCCCTCGGGGCGATAGCCTACAATGAGCAGTTCTTC

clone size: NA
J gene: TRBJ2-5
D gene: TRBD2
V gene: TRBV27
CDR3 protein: CASSLDPPRLAGGQETQYF
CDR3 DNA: TGTGCCAGCAGTTTAGACCCCCCTCGACTAGCGGGGGGCCAAGAGACCCAGTACTTC

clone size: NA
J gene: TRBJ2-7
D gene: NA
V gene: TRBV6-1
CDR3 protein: CASRPRNGSYHEQYF
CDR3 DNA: TGTGCCAGCAGGCCCCGTAACGGCAGTTACCACGAGCAGTACTTC

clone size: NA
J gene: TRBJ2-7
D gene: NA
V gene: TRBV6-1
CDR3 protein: CASSESGGSSYEQYF
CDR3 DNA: TGTGCCAGCAGTGAGTCCGGGGGAAGCTCCTACGAGCAGTACTTC

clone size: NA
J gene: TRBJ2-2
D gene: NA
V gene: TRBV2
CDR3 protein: CASSDPGQGGELFF
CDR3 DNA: TGTGCCAGCAGTGACCCGGGGCAGGGCGGGGAGCTGTTTTTT

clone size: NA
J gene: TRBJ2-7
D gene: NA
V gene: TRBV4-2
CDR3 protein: CASSQETSFYEQYF
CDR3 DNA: TGTGCCAGCAGCCAAGAGACTAGTTTCTACGAGCAGTACTTC

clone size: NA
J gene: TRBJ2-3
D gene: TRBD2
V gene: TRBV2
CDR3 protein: CASSPTSGSVDTQYF
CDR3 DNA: TGTGCCAGCAGTCCTACTAGCGGGAGTGTAGATACGCAGTATTTT

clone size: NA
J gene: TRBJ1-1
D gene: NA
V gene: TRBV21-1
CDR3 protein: CASSAQGQANHPEAFF
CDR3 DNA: TGTGCCAGCAGCGCCCAGGGACAGGCGAACCATCCTGAAGCTTTCTTT